The rows below give T cell receptor beta chains drawn from one sample of a study of OX40 agonist ivuxolimab in advanced cancers. Profiling relied on immunoSEQ multiplex PCR, and the TCRdb table lists in-frame clones only, not all of them. The table includes about 93,000 clones, 85% to 95% detected once. The material sequenced was CD4+ or CD8+ T cells sorted from blood, taken in a trial of the OX40 agonist ivuxolimab. Every receptor here comes from an adult with an advanced solid tumor such as melanoma, head and neck, liver or kidney cancer. Each CDR3 is given with its conserved first and last residue. The D gene is left open where the match is weak. The listing skips clone size in some rows; elsewhere it reads once, few, many or a size class.

j_call	d_call	v_call	clone_size	cdr3_nt	cdr3_aa
TRBJ1-1	NA	TRBV2	NA	TGTGCCAGCAGTGCCTGGACTGACCTGAACACTGAAGCTTTCTTT	CASSAWTDLNTEAFF
TRBJ2-7	NA	TRBV11-3	NA	TGTGCCAGCAGCCCCGACGGGGGCTACGAGCAGTACTTC	CASSPDGGYEQYF
TRBJ2-3	TRBD2	TRBV5-1	NA	TGCGCCAGCAGCTTGGGTCGCCCGGGACTAGCGGAGACAGATACGCAGTATTTT	CASSLGRPGLAETDTQYF
TRBJ2-5	TRBD2	TRBV27	NA	TGTGCCAGCAGTTTGGGTAGCGGGGGTACGGAGACCCAGTACTTC	CASSLGSGGTETQYF
TRBJ1-5	NA	TRBV19	NA	TGTGCCAGTAACAGTCCAGCCAATCAGCCCCAGCATTTT	CASNSPANQPQHF
TRBJ1-1	NA	TRBV6-5	NA	TGTGCCAGCAGTTACTATGTAGGCACTGAAGCTTTCTTT	CASSYYVGTEAFF
TRBJ1-3	TRBD1	TRBV19	once	TGTGCCAGTACCCGGGACAGGGGTTCTGGAAACACCATATATTTT	CASTRDRGSGNTIYF
TRBJ2-7	NA	TRBV13	NA	TGTGCCAGCAGCTTAGGTGGGATAAGCTCCTACGAGCAGTACTTC	CASSLGGISSYEQYF
TRBJ1-2	TRBD1	TRBV5-4	few	TGTGCCAGCAGCTCCGTACAGGGGCCCTACTATGGCTACACCTTC	CASSSVQGPYYGYTF
TRBJ1-3	NA	TRBV18	NA	TGTGCCAGCTCATTGGGGGCCAAATTCTCTCATTCCTCTGGAAACACCATATATTTT	CASSLGAKFSHSSGNTIYF
TRBJ2-3	NA	TRBV11-3	once	TGTGCCAGCAGCTTAAGACCCCGGCTTACAGATACGCAGTATTTT	CASSLRPRLTDTQYF
TRBJ2-1	TRBD1	TRBV6-1	NA	TGTGCCAGCAGTGCGGGACAGGGGTATGAGCAGTTCTTC	CASSAGQGYEQFF
TRBJ1-6	NA	TRBV5-8	NA	TGTGCCAGCAGCCTGGGACCGAATAATTCACCCCTCCACTTT	CASSLGPNNSPLHF
TRBJ1-1	NA	TRBV19	NA	TGTGCCAGTAGTATTAGGAGCGGAGGCACTGAAGCTTTCTTT	CASSIRSGGTEAFF
TRBJ1-2	NA	TRBV15	NA	TGTGCCACCAGCAGAGCCGGGGGCGGGGACGGTGGTTATGGCTACACCTTC	CATSRAGGGDGGYGYTF
TRBJ1-2	TRBD1	TRBV13	NA	TGTGCCAGCAGCCGGGACAGGGACTATGGCTACACCTTC	CASSRDRDYGYTF
TRBJ2-7	NA	TRBV6-5	NA	TGTGCCAGCAGTTACTCGATCAGGGAGCAGTACTTC	CASSYSIREQYF
TRBJ2-1	NA	TRBV19	NA	TGTGCCAGCTCCCAATCAATACGCAATGAGCAGTTCTTC	CASSQSIRNEQFF
TRBJ2-1	NA	TRBV4-1	NA	TGCGCCAGCAGCCAAAGAGACAGGTTTACCTACAATGAGCAGTTCTTC	CASSQRDRFTYNEQFF
TRBJ1-1	TRBD1	TRBV5-1	NA	TGCGCCAGCAGCCTCCTACTGGACAGGGAAGGAGCTTTCTTT	CASSLLLDREGAFF
TRBJ2-7	NA	TRBV27	NA	TGTGCCAGCAGTTTATCCCCTGTTTCCTACGAGCAGTACTTC	CASSLSPVSYEQYF
TRBJ2-7	NA	TRBV13	NA	TGTGCCAGCAGCCGGGACTCCTACGAGCAGTACTTC	CASSRDSYEQYF
TRBJ2-1	NA	TRBV6-5	once	TGTGCCAGCAGTTACTCAGGTCAGCAGAAGTACAATGAGCAGTTCTTC	CASSYSGQQKYNEQFF
TRBJ1-6	NA	TRBV19	NA	TGTGCCAGTAATAGGCCAAATCGGGTGCCTAGCTCCTATAATTCACCCCTCCACTTT	CASNRPNRVPSSYNSPLHF
TRBJ2-7	TRBD1	TRBV4-3	NA	TGCGCCAGCAGCCCCTACAGGGGGAACTACGAGCAGTACTTC	CASSPYRGNYEQYF
TRBJ1-1	NA	TRBV6-5	NA	TGTGCCAGCAGTGGGGGATGGGCACCGGTGACTGAAGCTTTCTTT	CASSGGWAPVTEAFF
TRBJ2-5	NA	TRBV4-1	NA	TGCGCCAGCAGCCAACACGAGACCCAGTACTTC	CASSQHETQYF
TRBJ1-1	NA	TRBV4-3	NA	TGCGCCAGCAGCCAAGTGGGTAACACTGAAGCTTTCTTT	CASSQVGNTEAFF
TRBJ2-5	NA	TRBV9	NA	TGTGCCAGCAGCCTAGAAGCGGTCCAAGAGACCCAGTACTTC	CASSLEAVQETQYF
TRBJ1-1	NA	TRBV5-6	NA	TGTGCCAGCAGCTTCGGGTGGTCACCGAACACTGAAGCTTTCTTT	CASSFGWSPNTEAFF
TRBJ1-2	TRBD1	TRBV10-1	NA	TGCGCCAGCGGGGACAGTCCTAACTATGGCTACACCTTC	CASGDSPNYGYTF
TRBJ2-3	NA	TRBV15	NA	TGTGCCACCAGCAGGGGGGTGAGCACAGATACGCAGTATTTT	CATSRGVSTDTQYF